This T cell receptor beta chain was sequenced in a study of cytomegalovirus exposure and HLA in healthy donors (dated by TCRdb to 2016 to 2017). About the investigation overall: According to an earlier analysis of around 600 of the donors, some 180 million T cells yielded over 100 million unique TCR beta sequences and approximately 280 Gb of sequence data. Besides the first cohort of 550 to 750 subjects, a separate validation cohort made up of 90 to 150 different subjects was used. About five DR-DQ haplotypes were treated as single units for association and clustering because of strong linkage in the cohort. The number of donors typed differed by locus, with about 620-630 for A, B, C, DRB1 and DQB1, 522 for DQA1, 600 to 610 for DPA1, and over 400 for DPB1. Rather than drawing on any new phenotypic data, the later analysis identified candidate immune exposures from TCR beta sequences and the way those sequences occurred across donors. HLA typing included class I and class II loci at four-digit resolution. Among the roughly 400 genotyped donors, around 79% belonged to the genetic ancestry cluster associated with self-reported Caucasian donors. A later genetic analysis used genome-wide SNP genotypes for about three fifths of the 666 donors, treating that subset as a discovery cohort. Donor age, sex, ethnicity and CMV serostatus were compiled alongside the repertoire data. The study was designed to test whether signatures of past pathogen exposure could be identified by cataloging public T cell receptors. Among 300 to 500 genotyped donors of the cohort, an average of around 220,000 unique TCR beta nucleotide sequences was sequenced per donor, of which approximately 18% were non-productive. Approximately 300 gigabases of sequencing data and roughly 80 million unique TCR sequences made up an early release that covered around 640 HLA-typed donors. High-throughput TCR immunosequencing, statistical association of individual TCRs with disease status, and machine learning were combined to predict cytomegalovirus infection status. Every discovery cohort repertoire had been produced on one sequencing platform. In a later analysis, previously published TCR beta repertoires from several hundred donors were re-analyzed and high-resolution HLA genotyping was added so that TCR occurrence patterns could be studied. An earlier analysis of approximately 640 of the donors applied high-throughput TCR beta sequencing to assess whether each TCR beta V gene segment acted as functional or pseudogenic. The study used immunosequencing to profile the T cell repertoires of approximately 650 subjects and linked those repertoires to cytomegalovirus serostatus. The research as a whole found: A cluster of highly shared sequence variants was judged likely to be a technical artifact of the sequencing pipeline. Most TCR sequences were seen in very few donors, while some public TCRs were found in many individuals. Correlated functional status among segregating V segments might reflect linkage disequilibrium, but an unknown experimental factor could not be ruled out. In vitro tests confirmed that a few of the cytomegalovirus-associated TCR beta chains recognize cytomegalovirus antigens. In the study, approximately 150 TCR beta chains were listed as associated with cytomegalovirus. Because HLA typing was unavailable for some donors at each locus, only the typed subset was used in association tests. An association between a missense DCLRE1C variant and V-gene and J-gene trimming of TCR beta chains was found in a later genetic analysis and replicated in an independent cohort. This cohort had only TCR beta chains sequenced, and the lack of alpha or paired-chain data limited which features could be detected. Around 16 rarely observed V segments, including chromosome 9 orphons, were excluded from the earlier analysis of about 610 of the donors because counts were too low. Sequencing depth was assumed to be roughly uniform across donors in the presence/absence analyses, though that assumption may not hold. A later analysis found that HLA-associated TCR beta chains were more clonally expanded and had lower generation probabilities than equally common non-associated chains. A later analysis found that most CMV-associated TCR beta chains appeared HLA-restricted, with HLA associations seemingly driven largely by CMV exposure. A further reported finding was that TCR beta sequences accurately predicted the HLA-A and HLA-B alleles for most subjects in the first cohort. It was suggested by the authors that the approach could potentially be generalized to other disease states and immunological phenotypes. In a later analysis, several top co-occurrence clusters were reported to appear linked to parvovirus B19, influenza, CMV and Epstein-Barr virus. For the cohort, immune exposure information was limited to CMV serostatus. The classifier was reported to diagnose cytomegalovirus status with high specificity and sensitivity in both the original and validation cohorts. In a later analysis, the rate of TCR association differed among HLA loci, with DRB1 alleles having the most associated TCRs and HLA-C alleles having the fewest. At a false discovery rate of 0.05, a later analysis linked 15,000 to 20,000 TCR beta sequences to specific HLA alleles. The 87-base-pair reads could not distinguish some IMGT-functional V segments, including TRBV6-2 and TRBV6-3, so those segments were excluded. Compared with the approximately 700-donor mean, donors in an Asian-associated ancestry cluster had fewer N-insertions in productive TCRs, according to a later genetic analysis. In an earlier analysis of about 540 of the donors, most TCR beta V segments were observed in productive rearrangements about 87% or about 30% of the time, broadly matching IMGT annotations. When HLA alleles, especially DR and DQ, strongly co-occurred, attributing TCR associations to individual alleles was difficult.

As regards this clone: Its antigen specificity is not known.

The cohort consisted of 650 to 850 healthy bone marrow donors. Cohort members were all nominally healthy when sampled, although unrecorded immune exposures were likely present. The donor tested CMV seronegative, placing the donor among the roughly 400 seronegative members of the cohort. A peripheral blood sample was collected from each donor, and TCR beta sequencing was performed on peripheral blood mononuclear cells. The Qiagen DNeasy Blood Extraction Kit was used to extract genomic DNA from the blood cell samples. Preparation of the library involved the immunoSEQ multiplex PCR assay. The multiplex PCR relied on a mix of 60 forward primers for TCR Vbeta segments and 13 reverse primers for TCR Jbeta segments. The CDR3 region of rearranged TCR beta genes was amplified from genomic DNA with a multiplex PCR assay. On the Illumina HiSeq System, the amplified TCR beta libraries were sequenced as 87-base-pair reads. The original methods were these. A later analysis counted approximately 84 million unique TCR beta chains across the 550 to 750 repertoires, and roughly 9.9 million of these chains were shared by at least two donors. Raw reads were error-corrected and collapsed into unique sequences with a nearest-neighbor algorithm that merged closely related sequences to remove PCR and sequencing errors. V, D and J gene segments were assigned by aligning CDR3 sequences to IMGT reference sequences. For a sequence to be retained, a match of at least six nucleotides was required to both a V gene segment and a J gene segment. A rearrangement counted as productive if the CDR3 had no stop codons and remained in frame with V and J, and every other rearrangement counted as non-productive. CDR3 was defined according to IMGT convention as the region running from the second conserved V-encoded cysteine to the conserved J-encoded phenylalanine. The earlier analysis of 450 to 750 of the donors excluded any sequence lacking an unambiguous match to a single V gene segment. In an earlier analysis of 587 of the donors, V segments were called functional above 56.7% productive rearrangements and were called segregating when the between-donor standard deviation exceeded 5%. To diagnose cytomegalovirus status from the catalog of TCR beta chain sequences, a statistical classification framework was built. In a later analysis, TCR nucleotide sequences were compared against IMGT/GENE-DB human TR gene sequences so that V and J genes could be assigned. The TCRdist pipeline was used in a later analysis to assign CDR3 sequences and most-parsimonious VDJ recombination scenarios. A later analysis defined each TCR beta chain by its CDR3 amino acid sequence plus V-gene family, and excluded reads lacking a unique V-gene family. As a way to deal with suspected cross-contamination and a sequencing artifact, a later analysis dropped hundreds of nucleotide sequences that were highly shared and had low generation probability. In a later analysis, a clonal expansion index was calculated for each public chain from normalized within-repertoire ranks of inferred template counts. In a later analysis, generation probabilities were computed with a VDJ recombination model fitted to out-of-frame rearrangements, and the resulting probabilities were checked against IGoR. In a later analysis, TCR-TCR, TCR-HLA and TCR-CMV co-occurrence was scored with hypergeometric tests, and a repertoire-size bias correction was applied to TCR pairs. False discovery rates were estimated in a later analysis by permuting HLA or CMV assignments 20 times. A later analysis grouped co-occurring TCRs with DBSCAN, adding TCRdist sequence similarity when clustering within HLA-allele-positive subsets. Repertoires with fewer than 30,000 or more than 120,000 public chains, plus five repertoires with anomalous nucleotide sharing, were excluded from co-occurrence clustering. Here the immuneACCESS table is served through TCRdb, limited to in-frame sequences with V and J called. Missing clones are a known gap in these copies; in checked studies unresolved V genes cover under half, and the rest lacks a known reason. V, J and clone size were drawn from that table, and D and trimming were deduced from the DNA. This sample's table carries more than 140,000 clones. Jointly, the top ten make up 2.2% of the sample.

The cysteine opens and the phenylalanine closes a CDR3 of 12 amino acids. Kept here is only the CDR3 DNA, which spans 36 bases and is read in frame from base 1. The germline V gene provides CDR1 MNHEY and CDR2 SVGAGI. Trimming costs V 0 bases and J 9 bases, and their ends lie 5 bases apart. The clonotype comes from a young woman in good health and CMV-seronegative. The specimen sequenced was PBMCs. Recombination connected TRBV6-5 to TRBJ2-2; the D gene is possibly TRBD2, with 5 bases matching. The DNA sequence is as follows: TGTGCCAGCAGTTACTCGACTAGGGAGCTGTTTTTT. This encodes CASSYSTRELFF.